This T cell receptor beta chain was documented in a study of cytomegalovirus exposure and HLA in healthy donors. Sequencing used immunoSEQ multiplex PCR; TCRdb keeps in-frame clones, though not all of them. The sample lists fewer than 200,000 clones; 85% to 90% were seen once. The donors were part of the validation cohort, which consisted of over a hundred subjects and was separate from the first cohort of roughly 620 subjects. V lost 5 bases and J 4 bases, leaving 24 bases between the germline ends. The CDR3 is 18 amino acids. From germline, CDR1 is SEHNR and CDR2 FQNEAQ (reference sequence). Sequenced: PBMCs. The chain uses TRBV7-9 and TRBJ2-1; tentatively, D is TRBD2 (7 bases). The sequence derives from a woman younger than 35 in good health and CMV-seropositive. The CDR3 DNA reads TGTGCCAGCAGCCCATCATTGGGACTACGGGACACTTACAATGAGCAGTTCTTC. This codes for CASSPSLGLRDTYNEQFF.